This TCR beta chain stems from a study of OX40 agonist ivuxolimab in advanced cancers. Study-wide results and caveats: Clonal expansion from baseline to week 6 occurred in both CD4+ and CD8+ T cells.

Trimming removed 7 bases from V and 1 base from J, with 8 bases in between. This CDR3 spans 11 amino acids. Per germline, CDR1 SQVTM and CDR2 ANQGSEA. On this clone: What it binds is unknown.

TCRdb's copy holds only in-frame clones and misses some; the assay was immunoSEQ multiplex PCR. This sample has 25,000 to 30,000 clones, with 80% to 85% found just once. The specimen comprised CD4+ or CD8+ T cells sorted from blood, sampled in a trial of the OX40 agonist ivuxolimab. J is TRBJ2-7 and V is TRBV29-1; D is undetermined. The receptor comes from an adult with an advanced solid tumor such as melanoma, head and neck, liver or kidney cancer. CDR3 region: CSAYYSYEQYF. In nucleotides, the CDR3 is TGCAGCGCGTATTATTCCTACGAGCAGTACTTC.